Each of the 25 T cell receptor beta chains below was sequenced from the same sample in a study of identical twins. TCRdb re-derived calls from the 5' RACE reads in MiXCR, one entry per CDR3 protein. The table lists about 520,000 distinct CDR3 sequences, 20% to 25% of them singletons. This sample also appeared in a second study, on T cells expressing NK-cell markers.

The sequenced sample consisted of CD4+ T cells sorted from blood. The origin of the receptors is a woman in her late teens or twenties in good health.

This clonotype was found many times. The V gene is TRBV10-3, the J gene TRBJ2-7, with 7 bases matching TRBD1. CDR1 is ENHRY and CDR2 is SYGVKD in the germline V gene. The CDR3 sequence is 13 residues long. Trimming removed 6 bases from V and 8 bases from J; junction bases left unmatched: 10. The CDR3 DNA follows: TGTGCCATCAGCACCGGACAGGCCGTCCAGCAGTACTTC. Protein: CAISTGQAVQQYF.

V gene TRBV5-1 combines with J gene TRBJ2-7, with D hard to call. V lost 1 base and J lost 5, with 7 bases in between. The CDR3 is made up of 12 amino acids. The germline V gene has CDR1 SGHRS and CDR2 YFSETQ. This chain's CDR3 is CASSLLGNEQYF. CDR3 nucleotides: TGCGCCAGCAGCTTGCTCGGTAACGAGCAGTACTTC.

This clonotype occurred a few times. This chain's CDR3 is CASRGPGVVTEAFF. The CDR3 DNA sequence: TGCGCCAGCAGGGGGCCGGGAGTGGTCACTGAAGCTTTCTTT. The V gene is TRBV5-1, the J gene TRBJ1-1; a weak D match, TRBD1 (5 bases). Germline CDR1 is SGHRS and CDR2 is YFSETQ. Trimming removed 5 bases from V and 4 bases from J, with 15 bases in between. The CDR3 is 14 residues long.

V and J are TRBV7-3 and TRBJ1-2; 11 bases match TRBD1. The length of the CDR3 is 18 residues. With V trimmed by 6 bases and J by 2 bases, 14 bases remained unmatched. Germline assignment: CDR1 SGHTA and CDR2 FQGTGA. The CDR3 here is CASRSTGTGGELNYGYTF. CDR3 bases: TGTGCCAGCAGGTCCACCGGGACAGGGGGGGAACTCAACTATGGCTACACCTTC.

The chain links TRBV2 to TRBJ2-3, with D possibly matching TRBD2 (5 bases). The CDR3 spans 14 residues. Germline V lookup: CDR1 SNHLY, CDR2 FYNNEI. V shed 0 bases and J shed 8 bases, with 12 bases lying between them. The CDR3 sequence is CASSEAGYGGTQYF. The DNA for the CDR3 is TGTGCCAGCAGTGAAGCGGGTTACGGAGGTACGCAGTATTTT.

This clonotype occurred a few times. The genes are TRBV24-1 and TRBJ2-3; 7 bases line up with TRBD2. Germline CDR1 and CDR2: KGHDR and SFDVKD. The junction had 6 bases not matched to a gene; V was cut back by 4 bases and J by 0 bases. CDR3 length: 16 residues. The CDR3 sequence: CATSEGAGSSTDTQYF. CDR3 DNA sequence: TGTGCCACCAGTGAAGGAGCGGGGTCTAGCACAGATACGCAGTATTTT.

There are a few counts of this clonotype. The CDR3: CASGRGSPLLHF. The CDR3 DNA follows: TGTGCCAGCGGGAGAGGATCCCCTCTCCTCCACTTT. The chain couples TRBV6-5 to TRBJ1-6; D is undetermined. This CDR3 spans 12 amino acids. Germline V lookup: CDR1 MNHEY, CDR2 SVGAGI. Trimming pared 8 bases from V and 15 bases from J, leaving 17 bases between.

This clonotype was seen many times. The V call is TRBV7-8, the J call TRBJ2-3, with unresolved D. Per germline, CDR1 SGHVS and CDR2 FQNEAQ. Trimming removed 0 bases from V and 2 bases from J, with 6 bases in between. This CDR3 is 14 amino acids long. CDR3 nucleotide sequence: TGTGCCAGCAGCTTAGCAGAATACACAGATACGCAGTATTTT. It specifies CASSLAEYTDTQYF. Supplemented by reference TRBV7-8 and TRBJ2-3, the full variable domain reads GAGVSQSPRYKVAKRGQDVALRCDPISGHVSLFWYQQALGQGPEFLTYFQNEAQLDKSGLPSDRFFAERPEGSVSTLKIQRTQQEDSAVYLCASSLAEYTDTQYFGPGTRLTVL.

This clonotype showed up just a few times. The chain carries TRBV5-1 and TRBJ2-2; no reliable D call. Germline V CDR1 and CDR2: SGHRS, YFSETQ. CDR3 length: 13 amino acids. Trimming took off 5 bases at V and 4 bases at J, with 9 bases between the two ends. CDR3 residues: CASRPEGTGELFF. The CDR3 DNA sequence: TGCGCCAGCAGGCCCGAAGGCACCGGGGAGCTGTTTTTT.

This clonotype was observed a few times. CDR3 residues: CASSYSPRQANTEAFF. CDR3 in DNA: TGTGCCAGCAGTTACTCTCCTCGGCAAGCGAACACTGAAGCTTTCTTT. The chain uses TRBV6-5 and TRBJ1-1; D unclear. From germline, CDR1 is MNHEY and CDR2 SVGAGI. CDR3 length: 16 amino acids. Trimming left V 0 bases short and J 1 base short, with 12 bases between.

The rearrangement links TRBV21-1 to TRBJ2-5. TRBV21-1 counts as a pseudogene. The CDR3 is 16 amino acids. The CDR3 region has the DNA TGTGCCATTGCGTCTCCGCGTCAGAACTACCAAGAGACCCAGTACTTC. Translating it yields CAIASPRQNYQETQYF.

The chain recombines TRBV4-3 with TRBJ2-1; no clear D gene. The CDR3 extends over 17 amino acids. Germline V lookup: CDR1 LGHNA, CDR2 YSLEER. Trimming shortened V by 0 bases and J by 10 bases, and 22 bases separated the two germline ends. CDR3 protein: CASSQDYTRRRPGEQFF. The CDR3 coding sequence is TGCGCCAGCAGCCAAGATTATACCAGGAGACGGCCCGGGGAGCAGTTCTTC.

The chain joins TRBV5-1 to TRBJ2-7; 8 nucleotides agree with TRBD2. V shed 1 base and J 5 bases; nucleotides not matched to a gene: 8. Germline CDR1 is SGHRS and CDR2 is YFSETQ. The CDR3 covers 15 residues. The CDR3 DNA reads as TGCGCCAGCAGCTTGAGCGGGAGTGAGGAGAACGAGCAGTACTTC. Residues: CASSLSGSEENEQYF.

The gene calls are TRBV2 and TRBJ2-3; 7 bases align to TRBD1. J gave up 4 bases and V 5 bases, and 0 bases lay outside the gene matches. The germline V gene has CDR1 SNHLY and CDR2 FYNNEI. CDR3 size: 12 residues. CDR3 in amino acids: CASSTGADTQYF. The CDR3 DNA reads TGTGCCAGCAGTACAGGGGCAGATACGCAGTATTTT.

This clonotype appeared a few times. The rearrangement links TRBV10-2 to TRBJ1-1; D may be TRBD1 (6 bases). Looked up from germline, CDR1 is WSHSY and CDR2 is SAAADI. The V end lost 4 bases, the J end lost 6 bases, and 15 bases lay between the germline ends. The CDR3 runs to 14 residues. The CDR3 loop reads CASSGGNGGPEAFF. CDR3 in DNA: TGCGCCAGCAGTGGGGGAAACGGGGGCCCTGAAGCTTTCTTT.

This chain links TRBV6-2 or TRBV6-3 with TRBJ2-5; D is possibly TRBD1 (6 bases). The ends were cut back, 7 bases at V and 4 bases at J, with 13 bases in the middle. This CDR3 region has 13 residues. The germline V gene has CDR1 MNHEY and CDR2 SVGEGT. The CDR3 nucleotides read TGTGCCAGCACGGAAGGGGGTAGAGAGACCCAGTACTTC. Translating gives CASTEGGRETQYF.

The V call is TRBV3-1, the J call TRBJ2-2, with 12 bases fitting TRBD2. With V trimmed by 4 bases and J by 2 bases, 2 bases remained unmatched. CDR1 is LGHDT and CDR2 is YNNKEL in the germline V gene (reference sequence). CDR3 length: 16 amino acids. As DNA, the CDR3 is TGTGCCAGCAGCCGTGGACTAGCGGGAAACACCGGGGAGCTGTTTTTT. Protein sequence: CASSRGLAGNTGELFF.

A few counts support this clonotype. The gene calls are TRBV3-1 and TRBJ2-3; no clear D gene. The V end lost 3 bases, the J end lost 0 bases, and 13 bases lay between the germline ends. CDR3 length: 16 amino acids. CDR1 LGHDT and CDR2 YNNKEL come from the germline V gene (reference sequence). The CDR3 sequence is CASSQINRGSTDTQYF. CDR3 coding DNA: TGTGCCAGCAGCCAGATCAACCGCGGTAGCACAGATACGCAGTATTTT.

V gene TRBV12-5 combines with J gene TRBJ2-1, with 10 bases that match TRBD2. The CDR3 is 15 amino acids. CDR1 is LGHNT and CDR2 is FRNRAP in the germline V gene. V shed 1 base, J shed 6 bases, and the junction held 3 bases outside the gene matches. CDR3 sequence: CASGLGLAGGNEQFF. CDR3 nucleotide sequence: TGTGCTAGTGGTTTGGGACTAGCGGGTGGCAATGAGCAGTTCTTC.

This clonotype appeared a few times. The V call is TRBV6-1, the J call TRBJ2-7; the D gene is possibly TRBD2 (6 bases). This CDR3 contains 15 residues. CDR1 is MNHNS, CDR2 SASEGT, per germline. The ends were cut back, 6 bases at V and 3 bases at J, with 18 bases in the middle. The CDR3 is CASSKSSGSNYEQYF. DNA of the CDR3: TGTGCCAGCAGCAAAAGTAGCGGAAGCAACTACGAGCAGTACTTC.

The CDR3 reads CAWRPMDRNYGYTF. CDR3 DNA sequence: TGTGCCTGGAGGCCCATGGACAGGAACTATGGCTACACCTTC. The gene calls are TRBV30 and TRBJ1-2; 7 nucleotides line up with TRBD1. Germline trimming cut 3 bases from V and 2 bases from J; bases unmatched to any gene: 6. This CDR3 has 14 amino acids. Germline V lookup: CDR1 GTSNPN, CDR2 SVGIG (reference sequence). Full variable domain (outside the CDR3, taken from reference TRBV30 and TRBJ1-2): SQTIHQWPATLVQPVGSPLSLECTVEGTSNPNLYWYRQAAGRGLQLLFYSVGIGQISSEVPQNLSASRPQDRQFILSSKKLLLSDSGFYLCAWRPMDRNYGYTFGSGTRLTVV.

V is TRBV3-1 and J is TRBJ2-5, with a tentative D call TRBD2 (6 bases). CDR3 length: 15 residues. Germline-derived CDR1 and CDR2 are LGHDT and YNNKEL (reference sequence). Trimming removed 1 base at V and 0 bases at J, with 9 bases between. The CDR3 loop is CASSQGRAHQETQYF. CDR3 sequence (DNA): TGTGCCAGCAGCCAAGGGAGGGCCCACCAAGAGACCCAGTACTTC.

This clonotype appeared many times. The chain carries TRBV20-1 and TRBJ2-7; D may be TRBD1 (5 bases). V was trimmed by 6 bases and J by 2 bases, leaving 11 bases between them. The V gene's germline CDR1 is DFQATT and CDR2 SNEGSKA (reference sequence). The CDR3 length is 12 residues. CDR3 residues: CSARTLTYEQYF. CDR3 sequence (DNA): TGCAGTGCCCGGACACTTACCTACGAGCAGTACTTC.

This clonotype came up a few times. This sequence joins TRBV11-1 and TRBJ2-6, with a weak D call TRBD2 (6 bases). The V and J ends lost 5 bases and 4 bases respectively, with 18 bases between them. This CDR3 comprises 17 residues. From germline, CDR1 is SGHAT and CDR2 FQDESV (reference sequence). In DNA form, the CDR3 reads TGTGCCAGCAGCCCCCGGGGGTTCCTGACGGGGGCCAACGTCCTGACTTTC. Translation gives CASSPRGFLTGANVLTF.

V and J are TRBV12-3 or TRBV12-4 and TRBJ2-5; D is undetermined. The V and J ends lost 3 bases and 4 bases respectively, with 9 bases between them. CDR3 length: 13 residues. CDR3 region: CASSFVERETQYF. The DNA for the CDR3 is TGTGCCAGCAGTTTCGTGGAGAGAGAGACCCAGTACTTC.